The 32 T cell receptor beta chains presented below share a single source sample, sequenced in a study of shared clonotypes between healthy human individuals. Some clones are missing from TCRdb's copy, which holds only in-frame ones; the method was immunoSEQ multiplex PCR. Of just over 2,000,000 clones in the sample, 85% to 95% were seen once. Sample: naive CD4+ T cells sorted from blood. Subset described: CD45RA+ positively selected. These receptors were collected from a man aged 18 to 30 in good health.

This clone showed up just once. The chain joins TRBV6-1 to TRBJ2-7; D remains ambiguous. The germline gives CDR1 MNHNS, CDR2 SASEGT. V was pared by 10 bases and J by 1 base, with 14 bases between. This CDR3 is 13 amino acids long. For the CDR3, the DNA is TGTGCCACCTCCCTGGGAACATCCTACGAGCAGTACTTC. This codes for CATSLGTSYEQYF.

V gene TRBV5-1 combines with J gene TRBJ1-2, with 8 bases lining up with TRBD1. Germline V CDR1 and CDR2: SGHRS, YFSETQ. The CDR3 loop spans 15 amino acids. Losses at the gene ends were 4 bases for V and 6 bases for J; bases not matched to a gene: 11. CDR3 nucleotide sequence: TGCGCCAGCAGCATCGAAGTTGGACAGGGCCATGGCTACACCTTC. Its protein product is CASSIEVGQGHGYTF.

The chain recombines TRBV5-6 with TRBJ2-1; 8 nucleotides line up with TRBD1. The CDR3 contains 16 residues. Trimming took 0 bases from V and 3 from J; bases not matched to a gene: 5. From germline, CDR1 is SGHDT and CDR2 YYEEEE. This chain's CDR3 is CASSLGPGQGYNEQFF. CDR3 bases: TGTGCCAGCAGCTTGGGTCCCGGACAGGGCTACAATGAGCAGTTCTTC.

The chain links TRBV4-1 to TRBJ2-7; D is unresolved. Trimming left V 4 bases short and J 6 bases short, with 7 bases between. The CDR3 covers 11 residues. In germline, CDR1 is MGHRA, CDR2 YSYEKL. CDR3 region: CASSRFGEQYF. The CDR3 nucleotides read TGCGCCAGCAGCCGATTCGGCGAGCAGTACTTC.

The sample holds one count of this clone. The identical CDR3 is also encoded by other nucleotide sequences in the sample. This rearrangement joins TRBV14 to TRBJ2-7; D ambiguous. Trimming shortened V by 1 base and J by 4 bases, and 5 bases separated the two germline ends. The CDR3 extends over 12 amino acids. Germline V lookup: CDR1 SGHDN, CDR2 FVKESK. The CDR3 reads CASSQGRYEQYF. Here the CDR3 DNA reads TGTGCCAGCAGCCAAGGAAGGTACGAGCAGTACTTC.

The chain uses TRBV25-1 and TRBJ1-3, with D tentatively TRBD1 (6 bases). Germline CDR1 is MGHDK and CDR2 is SYGVNS. The CDR3 is 15 residues long. The V end was cut by 2 bases, the J end by 2 bases, with 10 bases between. CDR3 nucleotides: TGTGCCAGCAGTGAAGGGGGCTACGCTGGAAACACCATATATTTT. Translation gives CASSEGGYAGNTIYF.

The rearrangement joins TRBV6-5 to TRBJ1-5, with no clear D. CDR3 length: 15 residues. Germline V gene sequence: CDR1 MNHEY, CDR2 SVGAGI. Trimming removed 10 bases from V and 1 base from J, with 17 bases in between. The CDR3 sequence: CATRTPASSNQPQHF. The CDR3, as DNA: TGTGCCACCAGGACCCCGGCCAGCAGCAATCAGCCCCAGCATTTT.

The rearrangement joins TRBV4-1 to TRBJ2-2; D is ambiguous. The CDR3 totals 13 residues. CDR1 and CDR2 from the germline V gene are MGHRA and YSYEKL. Trimming pared 5 bases from V and 7 bases from J, leaving 11 bases between. CDR3 amino acids: CASSALLFGELFF. CDR3 nucleotides: TGCGCCAGCAGCGCCCTTCTATTCGGGGAGCTGTTTTTT.

The chain carries TRBV19 and TRBJ2-7; 7 bases agree with TRBD1. The length of the CDR3 is 15 residues. With V trimmed by 3 bases and J by 2 bases, 7 bases remained unmatched. The germline V gene has CDR1 LNHDA and CDR2 SQIVND (reference sequence). CDR3 coding DNA: TGTGCCAGTAGTATTTCGGCAGGGGGTACCTACGAGCAGTACTTC. It encodes CASSISAGGTYEQYF.

Only one count was recorded for this clone. The CDR3 nucleotides are TGTGCCAGCAGCTTAGGGCCAGGGGAGACCACAGATACGCAGTATTTT. Protein product: CASSLGPGETTDTQYF. The chain links TRBV7-2 to TRBJ2-3, with D maybe TRBD1 (6 bases). V lost 1 base to trimming and J lost 2 bases, with 13 bases between them. There are 16 residues in the CDR3. Germline CDR1 SGHTA, CDR2 FQGNSA. The full variable domain, its missing parts supplied by reference TRBV7-2 and TRBJ2-3, is GAGVSQSPSNKVTEKGKDVELRCDPISGHTALYWYRQSLGQGLEFLIYFQGNSAPDKSGLPSDRFSAERTGGSVSTLTIQRTQQEDSAVYLCASSLGPGETTDTQYFGPGTRLTVL.

V is TRBV30 and J is TRBJ1-2; D gene unclear. The CDR3 runs to 16 residues. V gave up 3 bases and J gave up 8 bases, with 25 bases separating them. CDR1 and CDR2 from the germline V gene are GTSNPN and SVGIG (reference sequence). CDR3 coding DNA: TGTGCCTGGAGCCCGAGAGGTGGCTCCCCTTCCGGGGGCTACACCTTC. Residues: CAWSPRGGSPSGGYTF. Full variable domain (rest looked up from reference TRBV30 and TRBJ1-2): SQTIHQWPATLVQPVGSPLSLECTVEGTSNPNLYWYRQAAGRGLQLLFYSVGIGQISSEVPQNLSASRPQDRQFILSSKKLLLSDSGFYLCAWSPRGGSPSGGYTFGSGTRLTVV.

The table lists this clone with a few counts. Other DNA sequences from this sample encode an identical CDR3 as well. V gene TRBV5-1 combines with J gene TRBJ1-6; D is possibly TRBD1 (5 bases). Trimming shortened V by 3 bases and J by 6 bases, and 10 bases separated the two germline ends. CDR1 and CDR2 (germline): SGHRS, YFSETQ. The length of the CDR3 is 14 residues. As DNA, the CDR3 is TGCGCCAGCAGCTCTCAGGGATCTAATTCACCCCTCCACTTT. Translating it yields CASSSQGSNSPLHF. The full variable domain, in which reference TRBV5-1 and TRBJ1-6 provide the parts outside the CDR3, is KAGVTQTPRYLIKTRGQQVTLSCSPISGHRSVSWYQQTPGQGLQFLFEYFSETQRNKGNFPGRFSGRQFSNSRSEMNVSTLELGDSALYLCASSSQGSNSPLHFGNGTRLTVT.

The rearrangement joins TRBV28 to TRBJ1-2; D is perhaps TRBD1 (6 bases). CDR1 and CDR2 (germline): MDHEN, SYDVKM. Trimming cost V 4 bases and J 7 bases, with 19 bases left between them. This CDR3 spans 15 amino acids. The DNA for the CDR3 is TGTGCCAGCAGTTCTGGGGGCTCGCCCAACCGTGGCTACACCTTC. Its protein product is CASSSGGSPNRGYTF.

The gene calls are TRBV10-3 and TRBJ2-7; D call uncertain. Germline-derived CDR1 and CDR2 are ENHRY and SYGVKD. The CDR3 runs to 14 residues. V was shortened by 10 bases and J by 6 bases, with 22 bases between the two germline ends. CDR3 DNA: TGTGCCACCATCTCGTCGACCCGTGGCTTCGAGCAGTACTTC. Its translation is CATISSTRGFEQYF.

With regard to this clone: A much more abundant neighbour one base away suggests this may be a read error. The chain uses TRBV10-2 and TRBJ2-7; 7 bases agree with TRBD1. V lost 6 bases, J lost 2 bases, and 10 bases stayed unmatched. The germline gives CDR1 WSHSY, CDR2 SAAADI. This CDR3 has 15 residues. CDR3 sequence (DNA): TGCGCCAGCAGCAACCAAGGGGGCTGGGCCTACGAGCAGTACTTC. It yields the protein CASSNQGGWAYEQYF.

The chain is built from TRBV28 and TRBJ1-3; D remains unclear. The CDR3 is made up of 15 amino acids. Germline CDR1 MDHEN, CDR2 SYDVKM. V lost 5 bases, J lost 0 bases, and 11 bases lay in between. The CDR3 sequence: CASSPTRNSGNTIYF. CDR3 bases: TGTGCCAGCAGTCCTACACGGAACTCTGGAAACACCATATATTTT. Full variable domain (missing parts from reference TRBV28 and TRBJ1-3): DVKVTQSSRYLVKRTGEKVFLECVQDMDHENMFWYRQDPGLGLRLIYFSYDVKMKEKGDIPEGYSVSREKKERFSLILESASTNQTSMYLCASSPTRNSGNTIYFGEGSWLTVV.

The chain joins TRBV29-1 to TRBJ2-7; 8 bases match TRBD2. Germline lookup yields CDR1 SQVTM and CDR2 ANQGSEA. V dropped 5 bases and J dropped 5; count of bases not matched to a gene: 8. The CDR3 contains 13 residues. The CDR3 region has the DNA TGCAGCGTTAGGACTAGCACCCGGAACGAGCAGTACTTC. Translating it yields CSVRTSTRNEQYF.

The chain combines TRBV28 with TRBJ1-4, with D perhaps matching TRBD1 (6 bases). The CDR3 sequence is 11 residues long. Germline CDR1 is MDHEN and CDR2 is SYDVKM. Between the trimmed V and J ends, which lost 5 bases and 11 bases, there was a span of 9 bases. The CDR3 region has the DNA TGTGCCAGCAGTGGGCAGGGGAAACTGTTTTTT. This gives the protein CASSGQGKLFF.

This clone has at least ten counts. The sample has other DNA sequences that encode this CDR3 too. V usage is TRBV7-2 and J usage is TRBJ1-2; D not resolved. CDR3 length: 13 residues. Germline values: CDR1 SGHTA, CDR2 FQGNSA. V lost 5 bases and J lost 8, with 15 bases in between. This chain's CDR3 is CASSRPGAGGYTF. Written as DNA, the CDR3 is TGTGCCAGCAGCCGTCCCGGCGCAGGAGGCTACACCTTC.

This chain connects TRBV28 to TRBJ1-6; no reliable D call. Between the trimmed V and J ends, which lost 1 base and 7 bases, there was a span of 11 bases. Germline CDR1 is MDHEN and CDR2 is SYDVKM. CDR3 size: 15 residues. This CDR3 reads CASSLSALPNSPLHF. The CDR3 DNA reads as TGTGCCAGCAGTTTATCGGCCCTTCCAAATTCACCCCTCCACTTT.

The J gene is TRBJ2-7, the V gene TRBV10-3, with TRBD2 as a possible D gene (6 bases). The CDR3 loop spans 14 amino acids. The germline CDR1 and CDR2 sequences are ENHRY and SYGVKD. Trimming stripped 6 bases from V and 6 bases from J, with 18 bases between. The CDR3 coding sequence is TGTGCCATCAGGGGCGGGACGGCGACGTTCGAGCAGTACTTC. Protein product: CAIRGGTATFEQYF.

The rearrangement joins TRBV6-5 to TRBJ2-4, with D possibly TRBD1 on 6 matching bases. The CDR3 totals 16 residues. Germline CDR1 reads MNHEY; CDR2 reads SVGAGI. The V and J ends lost 1 base and 0 bases respectively, with 10 bases between them. The DNA for the CDR3 is TGTGCCAGCAGTTACTGGGGGCCCGTAGCCAAAAACATTCAGTACTTC. Translating it yields CASSYWGPVAKNIQYF.

V gene TRBV5-1 combines with J gene TRBJ2-2, with 10 bases matching TRBD2. V lost 0 bases and J lost 1; bases outside the gene matches: 3. CDR1 and CDR2 (germline): SGHRS, YFSETQ. This CDR3 contains 17 residues. CDR3: CASSLEGLAVNTGELFF. The DNA for the CDR3 is TGCGCCAGCAGCTTGGAAGGACTAGCGGTGAACACCGGGGAGCTGTTTTTT.

Of note for this clone: A junction end diverges from the germline sequence, so it may reflect a read error. This chain joins TRBV6-1 and TRBJ2-3; 8 bases map to TRBD1. CDR1 MNHNS and CDR2 SASEGT come from the germline V gene. CDR3 length equals 13 residues. The CDR3 here is CASGEQGADTQYF. The CDR3, as DNA: TGTGCCAGCGGTGAACAGGGGGCAGATACGCAGTATTTT.

This chain uses TRBV16 with TRBJ2-6; no firm D call. The CDR3 sequence is 15 residues long. Trimming removed 4 bases at V and 0 bases at J, with 7 bases between. Germline V lookup: CDR1 KGHSY, CDR2 FQNENV. The CDR3 nucleotides are TGTGCCAGCAGCCTGAGCAGCTCTGGGGCCAACGTCCTGACTTTC. Protein: CASSLSSSGANVLTF. Drawing the rest from reference TRBV16 and TRBJ2-6, the complete variable domain is GEEVAQTPKHLVRGEGQKAKLYCAPIKGHSYVFWYQQVLKNEFKFLISFQNENVFDETGMPKERFSAKCLPNSPCSLEIQATKLEDSAVYFCASSLSSSGANVLTFGAGSRLTVL.

A note on this clone: Other DNA variants within this sample encode the same CDR3. CDR3 amino acids: CASSQETGNQPQHF. Here the CDR3 DNA reads TGCGCCAGCAGCCAAGAAACCGGCAATCAGCCCCAGCATTTT. The genes are TRBV4-3 and TRBJ1-5; D remains ambiguous. The ends were cut back, 0 bases at V and 2 bases at J, with 5 bases in the middle. The V gene's germline CDR1 is LGHNA and CDR2 YSLEER. This CDR3 is 14 amino acids long.

The V gene is TRBV9, the J gene TRBJ1-6; 7 bases match TRBD1. Unmatched junction bases numbered 3, after V lost 0 bases and J lost 9 bases. Germline V CDR1 and CDR2: SGDLS, YYNGEE. The CDR3 totals 14 residues. CDR3 protein: CASSVEGAFSPLHF. CDR3 bases: TGTGCCAGCAGCGTAGAGGGGGCCTTTTCACCCCTCCACTTT.

The gene calls are TRBV29-1 and TRBJ2-4; unclear D gene. The germline gives CDR1 SQVTM, CDR2 ANQGSEA. The V and J ends lost 4 bases and 2 bases respectively, with 15 bases between them. This CDR3 region has 15 residues. Written as DNA, the CDR3 is TGCAGCGTTGCGGGTAGCTCACTAACCAAAAACATTCAGTACTTC. It encodes CSVAGSSLTKNIQYF.

The rearrangement links TRBV15 to TRBJ2-7; TRBD1 matches at 9 bases. The CDR3 is 15 residues long. CDR1 is LNHNV and CDR2 is YYDKDF in the germline V gene (reference sequence). Unmatched junction bases numbered 6, after V lost 1 base and J lost 5 bases. CDR3 coding DNA: TGTGCCACCAGCAGAGCCGGGACAGGGAAAAACGAGCAGTACTTC. Its protein is CATSRAGTGKNEQYF.

The CDR3 spells CASSSDRGGGNQPQHF. The DNA of the CDR3 is TGTGCCAGCTCATCAGACAGGGGAGGTGGCAATCAGCCCCAGCATTTT. The V and J genes are TRBV18 and TRBJ1-5, with TRBD1 matching 8 bases. CDR3 length: 16 amino acids. Germline-derived CDR1 and CDR2 are KGHSH and LQKENI. V shed 5 bases and J 2 bases; nucleotides not matched to a gene: 8.

The J gene is TRBJ2-7, the V gene TRBV7-9; D not resolved. The germline V gene encodes CDR1 SEHNR and CDR2 FQNEAQ (reference sequence). The length of the CDR3 is 14 residues. The V end was cut by 11 bases, the J end by 0 bases, with 17 bases between. The CDR3 DNA reads as TGTGCCTCCTCCGCGTTCTCTAGCTCCTACGAGCAGTACTTC. Encoded protein: CASSAFSSSYEQYF.

The gene calls are TRBV11-2 and TRBJ2-3, with D tentatively TRBD2 (6 bases). V lost 2 bases and J 4 bases, leaving 13 bases between the germline ends. There are 15 residues in the CDR3. Germline CDR1 is SGHAT and CDR2 is FQNNGV. The CDR3 loop is CASSLTTSSSDTQYF. CDR3 DNA sequence: TGTGCCAGCAGCTTAACCACTAGCTCATCAGATACGCAGTATTTT.